This T cell receptor (beta chain) originates from a study of blood T cells in healthy people across ages. To note about this clonotype: The antigen is undetermined. An end of the junction differs from the germline gene, which may be a read error.

The authors ran a second PCR of roughly 6 to 12 cycles using a sample-barcoded 5' primer and a J-beta primer mix. Each TCR beta cDNA got a 12-nucleotide random molecular identifier. Via MiXCR, TCRdb re-called the 5' RACE reads, giving one row per CDR3 protein. The table records about 640,000 distinct CDR3 sequences, approximately 59% of them present only once. Per germline, CDR1 MNHNS and CDR2 SASEGT. CDR3 length: 17 residues. Overall study results and limits: The donors' CMV status was not determined, possibly confounding changes in expanded clonotypes. Long-lived donors had more naive CD4+ cells and higher diversity than aged donors. Getting older went along with TCR beta diversity per million T cells dropping roughly linearly.

Material for sequencing was blood. V and J are TRBV6-1 and TRBJ2-3; 10 bases align to TRBD1. The clonotype originates from a man between 60 and 75 years old in good health. CDR3 in DNA: TGTGCCAGCATCTCAATTATAGGGACAGGGGTCACAGATACGAAGTATTTT. Translated: CASISIIGTGVTDTKYF.